This T cell receptor beta chain was sequenced during a study of siplizumab effects on memory and regulatory T cells. Looked up from germline, CDR1 is MNHEY and CDR2 is SVGAGI. This CDR3 is built from 15 residues. After removal of 2 bases from V and 4 bases from J, the junction contained 5 bases not matched to a gene. Only in-frame clones appear in the TCRdb table, and some are missing; sequencing was by immunoSEQ multiplex PCR. The repertoire holds about 100,000 clones, approximately 94% seen once, with 1% to 1.5% in the top ten. This clone was seen only once. Antigen: not known. Study-wide results and caveats: No assignable naive or memory phenotype existed for roughly 75-95% of proliferating CD4+ or CD8+ clones. Alloreactive sequences tracing back to unstimulated CD4+ memory cells fell significantly with siplizumab. In unstimulated cells, naive T cells appeared more diverse than memory T cells and seemed major alloresponse contributors. Most alloreactive clones went unmapped to unstimulated subsets; only a minor fraction mapped.

This clonotype was obtained from a human donor in good health. The chain is built from TRBV6-5 and TRBJ2-7, with 10 bases that match TRBD2. The sample consisted of non-Treg CD4+ T cells sorted from blood. DNA of the CDR3: TGTGCCAGCAGTTACGCGGCTAGCGGGAGATACGAGCAGTACTTC. Translating gives CASSYAASGRYEQYF.